These 18 T cell receptor beta chains came from one sample sequenced in a study of blood T cell repertoires in COVID-19. TCRdb keeps only in-frame clones here, not all; method: immunoSEQ multiplex PCR. The sample consists of a few hundred thousand clones, 90% of them appearing once. Sequencing was performed on peripheral blood. These receptors were collected from a woman in her sixties with COVID-19, enrolled during active disease.

V is TRBV19 and J is TRBJ2-7, with D possibly TRBD2 on 6 matching bases. The CDR3 covers 16 residues. Trimming removed 3 bases from V and 3 bases from J, with 18 bases in between. The germline CDR1 and CDR2 sequences are LNHDA and SQIVND (reference sequence). The CDR3 here is CASSMGTSALIYEQYF. As DNA, the CDR3 is TGTGCCAGTAGTATGGGGACTTCCGCACTTATCTACGAGCAGTACTTC.

The V gene is TRBV19, the J gene TRBJ1-1; no firm D call. The length of the CDR3 is 13 residues. Deletions cut 5 bases from V and 5 bases from J, with 12 bases between. Per germline, CDR1 LNHDA and CDR2 SQIVND (reference sequence). CDR3 loop: CASSVEGGTEAFF. In nucleotides, the CDR3 is TGTGCCAGTAGTGTTGAGGGAGGAACTGAAGCTTTCTTT.

The chain is built from TRBV5-6 and TRBJ2-2; 9 nucleotides line up with TRBD1. Trimming cost V 5 bases and J 5 bases; bases outside gene matches: 7. The CDR3 runs 15 residues. Germline V gene sequence: CDR1 SGHDT, CDR2 YYEEEE. The CDR3 coding sequence is TGTGCCAGCAGGAGACAGGGGGTAGGGACCGGGGAGCTGTTTTTT. Translating it yields CASRRQGVGTGELFF.

The rearrangement links TRBV15 to TRBJ1-5, with D perhaps matching TRBD1 (5 bases). This CDR3 spans 18 amino acids. The germline gives CDR1 LNHNV, CDR2 YYDKDF (reference sequence). Trimming pared 5 bases from V and 0 bases from J, leaving 20 bases between. The CDR3 DNA sequence: TGTGCCACCAGCTATCCTCCGGCACAGGTTTATAGCAATCAGCCCCAGCATTTT. This encodes CATSYPPAQVYSNQPQHF.

This clone was observed many times. The CDR3 coding sequence is TGTGCCAGTAGCCGAGACAGTACCGCCTCCTACGAGCAGTACTTC. It translates to CASSRDSTASYEQYF. The V and J genes are TRBV19 and TRBJ2-7, with a possible D match to TRBD1 (5 bases). Trimming left V 6 bases short and J 0 bases short, with 15 bases between. Germline V gene lookup returns CDR1 LNHDA and CDR2 SQIVND (reference sequence). The CDR3 runs to 15 residues.

This clone was counted once. The CDR3, as DNA: TGTGCCAGCCGGACAGCGGGGGGGCTCGACGGGGAGCTGTTTTTT. This encodes CASRTAGGLDGELFF. The chain combines TRBV27 with TRBJ2-2, with 10 bases identical to TRBD2. CDR1 is MNHEY, CDR2 SMNVEV, per germline (reference sequence). Germline trimming cut 8 bases from V and 7 bases from J; bases unmatched to any gene: 10. The CDR3 covers 15 residues.

As DNA, the CDR3 is TGTGCCAGCAGCTTAGGGGCCAGGAACACTGAAGCTTTCTTT. This codes for CASSLGARNTEAFF. The chain is built from TRBV7-8 and TRBJ1-1, with no clear D. The CDR3 spans 14 residues. From germline, CDR1 is SGHVS and CDR2 FQNEAQ. V shed 1 base and J shed 1 base, with 7 bases lying between them.

A remark on this clone: Other DNA sequences in the same sample also yield this CDR3. The rearrangement links TRBV7-2 to TRBJ1-5; D remains unclear. The CDR3 has 13 residues. The V and J ends lost 3 bases and 1 base respectively, with 4 bases between them. Per the germline V gene, CDR1 is SGHTA and CDR2 is FQGNSA. CDR3 sequence (DNA): TGTGCCAGCAGCTTGAGGAGCAATCAGCCCCAGCATTTT. Its protein product is CASSLRSNQPQHF.

The CDR3 sequence: CSATTEEGNTIYF. As DNA, the CDR3 is TGCAGCGCCACGACAGAAGAAGGAAACACCATATATTTT. The chain combines TRBV29-1 with TRBJ1-3; tentatively, D is TRBD1 (5 bases). The ends were cut back, 7 bases at V and 4 bases at J, with 14 bases in the middle. Germline CDR1 reads SQVTM; CDR2 reads ANQGSEA. The CDR3 sequence is 13 residues long.

The gene calls are TRBV7-9 and TRBJ2-5; D is possibly TRBD1 (6 bases). The V end was cut by 1 base, the J end by 7 bases, with 13 bases between. This CDR3 spans 14 amino acids. From germline, CDR1 is SEHNR and CDR2 FQNEAQ (reference sequence). The CDR3, as DNA: TGTGCCAGCAGCTTAGGCAGGGGCCGCGTGACCCAGTACTTC. Translating gives CASSLGRGRVTQYF.

This sequence joins TRBV4-3 and TRBJ2-2; D is unresolved. V gave up 0 bases and J gave up 6 bases, with 8 bases separating them. From germline, CDR1 is LGHNA and CDR2 YSLEER. The CDR3 contains 14 residues. The CDR3 loop reads CASSQDLRAGELFF. The CDR3 nucleotides are TGCGCCAGCAGCCAAGATTTACGGGCCGGGGAGCTGTTTTTT.

This chain uses TRBV6-2 or TRBV6-3 with TRBJ2-4, with D possibly being TRBD2 (7 bases). Deletions cut 2 bases from V and 13 bases from J, with 24 bases between. CDR3 length: 16 residues. Per germline, CDR1 MNHEY and CDR2 SVGEGT. The CDR3 DNA follows: TGTGCCAGCAGTTACCCGCTCCGGAGGGGCGGGGGCGCCCAGTACTTC. Translation gives CASSYPLRRGGGAQYF.

This chain links TRBV2 with TRBJ2-3; D gene unclear. CDR1 SNHLY and CDR2 FYNNEI come from the germline V gene. This CDR3 comprises 15 residues. Trimming stripped 4 bases from V and 5 bases from J, with 16 bases between. The CDR3 protein is CASSARDRGKDTQYF. The CDR3 coding sequence is TGTGCCAGCAGTGCCCGAGACCGAGGTAAAGATACGCAGTATTTT.

The chain's CDR3 is CASSADPGTANYGYTF. CDR3 coding DNA: TGTGCCAGCAGCGCCGATCCCGGGACAGCTAACTATGGCTACACCTTC. The genes are TRBV5-6 and TRBJ1-2; 7 positions agree with TRBD1. This CDR3 has 16 amino acids. Losses at the gene ends were 4 bases for V and 0 bases for J; bases not matched to a gene: 9. Germline values: CDR1 SGHDT, CDR2 YYEEEE.

The V gene is TRBV4-2, the J gene TRBJ1-1, with TRBD1 as a possible D gene (5 bases). Germline V gene data show CDR1 as LGHNA and CDR2 as YNFKEQ. The CDR3 has 18 residues. Deletions cut 0 bases from V and 3 bases from J, with 20 bases between. The CDR3 nucleotides are TGTGCCAGCAGCCAAGATGGCTCAGGGCAGGGTGTATACACTGAAGCTTTCTTT. Translation: CASSQDGSGQGVYTEAFF.

V is TRBV6-2 or TRBV6-3 and J is TRBJ2-3, with a weak D call TRBD2 (6 bases). V was trimmed by 6 bases and J by 0 bases, leaving 13 bases between them. This CDR3 is built from 15 residues. Germline CDR1 is MNHEY and CDR2 is SVGEGT. The DNA for the CDR3 is TGTGCCAGCAGCCCCATAGCGGATAGCACAGATACGCAGTATTTT. It yields the protein CASSPIADSTDTQYF.

The chain recombines TRBV12-3 or TRBV12-4 with TRBJ1-5; D is ambiguous. Trimming pared 3 bases from V and 8 bases from J, leaving 11 bases between. The CDR3 length is 13 residues. The chain's CDR3 is CASSLRPSEPQHF. In DNA, the CDR3 is TGTGCCAGCAGTTTGCGGCCGAGTGAGCCCCAGCATTTT.

J is TRBJ2-1 and V is TRBV6-5, with a tentative D call TRBD1 (6 bases). Germline V CDR1 and CDR2: MNHEY, SVGAGI. Trimming left V 6 bases short and J 5 bases short, with 11 bases between. The CDR3 has 13 residues. This CDR3 reads CASSTTGHNEQFF. In DNA, the CDR3 is TGTGCCAGCAGCACCACAGGGCACAATGAGCAGTTCTTC.